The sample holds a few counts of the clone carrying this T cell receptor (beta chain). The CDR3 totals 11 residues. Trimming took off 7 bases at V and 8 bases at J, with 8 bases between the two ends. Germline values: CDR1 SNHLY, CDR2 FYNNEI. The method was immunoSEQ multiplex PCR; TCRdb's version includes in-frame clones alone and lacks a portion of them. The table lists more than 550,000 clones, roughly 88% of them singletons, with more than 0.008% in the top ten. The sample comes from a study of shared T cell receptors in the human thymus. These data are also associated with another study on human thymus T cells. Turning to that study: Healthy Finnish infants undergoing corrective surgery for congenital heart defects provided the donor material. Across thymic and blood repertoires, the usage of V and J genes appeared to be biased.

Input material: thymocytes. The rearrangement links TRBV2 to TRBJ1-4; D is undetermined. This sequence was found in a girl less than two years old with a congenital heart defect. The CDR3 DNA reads TGTGCCAGCATAAGTGAGGAAAAACTGTTTTTT. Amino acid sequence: CASISEEKLFF. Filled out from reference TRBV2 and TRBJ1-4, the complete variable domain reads EPEVTQTPSHQVTQMGQEVILRCVPISNHLYFYWYRQILGQKVEFLVSFYNNEISEKSEIFDDQFSVERPDGSNFTLKIRSTKLEDSAMYFCASISEEKLFFGSGTQLSVL.